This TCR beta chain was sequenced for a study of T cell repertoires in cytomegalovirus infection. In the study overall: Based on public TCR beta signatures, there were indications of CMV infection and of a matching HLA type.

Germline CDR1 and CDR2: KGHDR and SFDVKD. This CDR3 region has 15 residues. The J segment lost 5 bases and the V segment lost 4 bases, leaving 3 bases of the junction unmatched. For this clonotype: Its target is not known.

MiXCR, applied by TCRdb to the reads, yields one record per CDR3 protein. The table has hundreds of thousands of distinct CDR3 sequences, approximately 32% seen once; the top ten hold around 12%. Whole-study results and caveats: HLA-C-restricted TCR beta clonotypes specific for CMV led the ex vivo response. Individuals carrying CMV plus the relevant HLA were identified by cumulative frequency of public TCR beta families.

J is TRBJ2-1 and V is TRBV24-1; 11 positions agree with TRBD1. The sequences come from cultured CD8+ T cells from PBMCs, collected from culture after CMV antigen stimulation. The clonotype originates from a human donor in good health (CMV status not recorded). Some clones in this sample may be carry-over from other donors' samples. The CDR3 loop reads CATSDRTGGHNEQFF. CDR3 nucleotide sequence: TGTGCCACCAGTGACCGGACAGGGGGCCACAATGAGCAGTTCTTC.